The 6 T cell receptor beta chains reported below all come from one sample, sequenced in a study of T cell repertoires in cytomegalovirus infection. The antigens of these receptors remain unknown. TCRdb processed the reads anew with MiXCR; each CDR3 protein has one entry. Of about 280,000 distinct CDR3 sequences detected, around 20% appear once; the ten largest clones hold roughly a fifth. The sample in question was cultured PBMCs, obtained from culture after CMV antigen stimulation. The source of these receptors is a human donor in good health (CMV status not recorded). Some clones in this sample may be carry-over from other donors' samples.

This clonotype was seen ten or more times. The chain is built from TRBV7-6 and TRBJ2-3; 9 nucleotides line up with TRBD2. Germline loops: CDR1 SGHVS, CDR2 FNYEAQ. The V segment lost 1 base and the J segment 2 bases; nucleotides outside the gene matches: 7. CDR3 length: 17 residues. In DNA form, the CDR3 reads TGTGCCAGCAGCTTAGGGACTAGCGCCGGGAACACAGATACGCAGTATTTT. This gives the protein CASSLGTSAGNTDTQYF.

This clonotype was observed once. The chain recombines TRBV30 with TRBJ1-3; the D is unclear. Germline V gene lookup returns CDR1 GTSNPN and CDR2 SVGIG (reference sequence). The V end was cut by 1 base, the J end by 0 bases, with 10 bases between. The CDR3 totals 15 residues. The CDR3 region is CAWSASILSGNTIYF. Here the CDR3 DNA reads TGTGCCTGGAGTGCGTCGATCCTCTCTGGAAACACCATATATTTT. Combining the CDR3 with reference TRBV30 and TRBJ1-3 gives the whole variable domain SQTIHQWPATLVQPVGSPLSLECTVEGTSNPNLYWYRQAAGRGLQLLFYSVGIGQISSEVPQNLSASRPQDRQFILSSKKLLLSDSGFYLCAWSASILSGNTIYFGEGSWLTVV.

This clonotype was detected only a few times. CDR3 coding DNA: TGTGCCAGCGGCGGGGGCAATCAGCCCCAGCATTTT. It translates to CASGGGNQPQHF. The genes are TRBV6-1 and TRBJ1-5; D not resolved. V was trimmed by 8 bases and J by 2 bases, leaving 7 bases between them. The CDR3 spans 12 residues. Germline V lookup: CDR1 MNHNS, CDR2 SASEGT.

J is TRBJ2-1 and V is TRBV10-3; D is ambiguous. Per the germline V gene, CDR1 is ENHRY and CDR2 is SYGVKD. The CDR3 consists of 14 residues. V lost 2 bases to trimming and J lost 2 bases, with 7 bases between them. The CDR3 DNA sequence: TGTGCCATCAGTGAGGGACCCGCCTACAATGAGCAGTTCTTC. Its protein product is CAISEGPAYNEQFF.

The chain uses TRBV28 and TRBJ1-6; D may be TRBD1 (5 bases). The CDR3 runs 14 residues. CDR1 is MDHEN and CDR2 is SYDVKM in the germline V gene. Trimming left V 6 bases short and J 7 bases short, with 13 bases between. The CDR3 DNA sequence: TGTGCCAGCAGGTCCGGGACGGACAATTCACCCCTCCACTTT. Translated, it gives CASRSGTDNSPLHF.

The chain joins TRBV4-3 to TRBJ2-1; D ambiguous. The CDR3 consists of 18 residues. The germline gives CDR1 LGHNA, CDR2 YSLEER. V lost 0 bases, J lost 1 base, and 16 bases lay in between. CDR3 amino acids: CASSQDGPPFRSYNEQFF. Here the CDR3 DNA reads TGCGCCAGCAGCCAAGATGGCCCCCCGTTTAGATCCTACAATGAGCAGTTCTTC.